This TCR beta chain was sequenced for a study of early T cells in non-severe SARS-CoV-2 infection. TCRdb re-called the 5' RACE reads through MiXCR, storing one row per CDR3 protein. The repertoire holds tens of thousands of distinct CDR3 sequences, with under 15% as singletons. This clonotype has at least ten counts. Trimming removed 0 bases at V and 2 bases at J, with 13 bases between. The CDR3 is 16 residues long. Germline lookup yields CDR1 LGHNA and CDR2 YSLEER. The clonotype was recovered from an adult who was a healthcare worker with PCR-confirmed SARS-CoV-2 infection or an uninfected control (not recorded which). Sequencing was carried out using whole blood. The chain has TRBV4-3 and TRBJ2-5; D not certain. The CDR3 here is CASSQDLRGPQETQYF. DNA for the CDR3: TGCGCCAGCAGCCAAGATTTAAGAGGACCTCAAGAGACCCAGTACTTC.